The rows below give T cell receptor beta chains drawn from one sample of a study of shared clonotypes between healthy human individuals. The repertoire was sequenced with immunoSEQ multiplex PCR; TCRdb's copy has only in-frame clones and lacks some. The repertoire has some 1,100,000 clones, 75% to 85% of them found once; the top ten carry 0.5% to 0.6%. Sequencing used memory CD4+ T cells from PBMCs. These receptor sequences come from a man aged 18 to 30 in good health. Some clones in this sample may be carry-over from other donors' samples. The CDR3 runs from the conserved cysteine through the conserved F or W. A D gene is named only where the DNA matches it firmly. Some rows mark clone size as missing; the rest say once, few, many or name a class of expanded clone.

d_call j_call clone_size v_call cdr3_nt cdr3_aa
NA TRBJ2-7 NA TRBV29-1 TGCAGCGTTGAATTAGGGGGAATCTACGAGCAGTACTTC CSVELGGIYEQYF
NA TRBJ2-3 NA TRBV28 TGTGCCAGCAGCGAGACCACTAGCACAGATACGCAGTATTTT CASSETTSTDTQYF
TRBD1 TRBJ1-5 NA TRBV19 TGTGCCAGGCGGGGTGCTGCGACAGGGCCGAATCAGCCCCAGCATTTT CARRGAATGPNQPQHF
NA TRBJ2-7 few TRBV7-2 TGTGCCAGCAGCCCCCAGGGGGGAGCGGACTACGAGCAGTACTTC CASSPQGGADYEQYF
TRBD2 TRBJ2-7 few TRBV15 TGTGCCACCAGCAGAGGGTTCGGGACTAGCGGGTCCACCTACGAGCAGTACTTC CATSRGFGTSGSTYEQYF
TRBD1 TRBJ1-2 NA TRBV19 TGTGCCAGTGAGCGCGACAGGGGAAGTTACTATGGCTACACCTTC CASERDRGSYYGYTF
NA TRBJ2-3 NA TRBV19 TGTGCCAGTACGGCTGAGAGCACAGATACGCAGTATTTT CASTAESTDTQYF
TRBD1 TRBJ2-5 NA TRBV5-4 TGTGCCAGCAGCTTGGCAGGACAGGGAATCAGGGAGACCCAGTACTTC CASSLAGQGIRETQYF
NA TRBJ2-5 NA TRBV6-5 TGTGCCAGTAGAGATATGGAGACCCAGTACTTC CASRDMETQYF
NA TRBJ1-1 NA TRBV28 TGTGCCAGCAGTTTAACGGGGAGGTGGGGGAACACTGAAGCTTTCTTT CASSLTGRWGNTEAFF
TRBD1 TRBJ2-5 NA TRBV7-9 TGTGCCAGCAGCTTAGGATCTGTGGGACAGGGGGCACGAGAGACCCAGTACTTC CASSLGSVGQGARETQYF
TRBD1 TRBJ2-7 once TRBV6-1 TGTGCCAGCACCAGTCGGGACAGGTCCCACTACGAGCAGTACTTC CASTSRDRSHYEQYF
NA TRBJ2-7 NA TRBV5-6 TGTGCCAGCAGCTCTCCCGGGAGAGTCGGGCAGTACTTC CASSSPGRVGQYF
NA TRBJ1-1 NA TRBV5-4 TGTGCCAGCAGCTTGGACCTCCTTAACACTGAAGCTTTCTTT CASSLDLLNTEAFF
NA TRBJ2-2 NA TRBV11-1 TGTGCCAGCAGAAGGGGCAGAGGGGACACCGGGGAGCTGTTTTTT CASRRGRGDTGELFF
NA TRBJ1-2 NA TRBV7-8 TGTGCCAGCAGCTTCGGACGGACTTCCTATGGCTACACCTTC CASSFGRTSYGYTF